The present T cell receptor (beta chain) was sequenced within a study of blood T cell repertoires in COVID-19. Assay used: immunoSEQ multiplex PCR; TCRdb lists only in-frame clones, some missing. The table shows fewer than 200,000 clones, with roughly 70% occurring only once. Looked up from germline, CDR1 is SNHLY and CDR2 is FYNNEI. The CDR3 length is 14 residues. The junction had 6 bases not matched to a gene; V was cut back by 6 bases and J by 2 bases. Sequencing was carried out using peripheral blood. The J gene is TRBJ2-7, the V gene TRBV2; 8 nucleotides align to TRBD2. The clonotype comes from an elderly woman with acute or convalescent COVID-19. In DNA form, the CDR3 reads TGTGCCAGCAGGGGTACTAGCGGCACCTACGAGCAGTACTTC. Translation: CASRGTSGTYEQYF.